This T cell receptor (beta chain) was captured in a study of siplizumab effects on memory and regulatory T cells. Assaying covered about 99,000 TCR templates per sample. The method was immunoSEQ multiplex PCR; TCRdb's version includes in-frame clones alone and lacks a portion of them. The sample lists about 100,000 clones; about 95% were seen once. Overall study findings and caveats: Alloreactive sequences tracing back to unstimulated CD4+ memory cells fell significantly with siplizumab. Many proliferating CD4+ or CD8+ clones remained unclassified. Roughly 75-96% of them could not be assigned either a naive or a memory phenotype. Unstimulated subset assignment was obtained for only a minor fraction of alloreactive clones.

This clone has a single count. Its cognate antigen is unknown. Trimming took off 5 bases at V and 3 bases at J, with 17 bases between the two ends. The CDR3 totals 15 residues. Germline V gene lookup returns CDR1 LNHDA and CDR2 SQIVND (reference sequence). The chain uses TRBV19 and TRBJ2-7, with D tentatively TRBD2 (5 bases). The receptor's source is a human donor in good health. The material sequenced was Tregs sorted from blood. This CDR3 reads CASSLGRGANYEQYF. The CDR3 coding sequence is TGTGCCAGTAGTTTAGGACGGGGAGCAAACTACGAGCAGTACTTC.